This TCR beta chain was sequenced in a study of T cell responses to AZD1222 COVID-19 vaccine. This CDR3 contains 15 residues. Trimming took 1 base from V and 0 from J, leaving 9 bases between them. In germline, CDR1 is MNHNS, CDR2 SASEGT. This clone occurred a few times. Its antigen remains unknown. TCRdb's copy holds only in-frame clones and misses some; the assay was immunoSEQ multiplex PCR. The sample lists roughly 130,000 clones; 92% were seen once. General study results and limits: There were mostly white British donors and more females than males, and clonal diversity was possibly underestimated. Per reports, nearly half of all spike-specific TCRs target regions that are unmutated in variants.

The receptor was derived from an adult in good health. The chain links TRBV6-1 to TRBJ2-5, with D possibly TRBD1 on 5 matching bases. This specimen consisted of peripheral blood, obtained on day 0 of AZD1222 vaccination. The CDR3 sequence: CASSEGDRNQETQYF. The CDR3 DNA reads TGTGCCAGCAGTGAAGGAGACAGAAACCAAGAGACCCAGTACTTC.